What follows is one TCR beta chain and its context. The entry originates in a study of blood T cell repertoires in COVID-19. Looking at the study overall: The United States, Italy and Spain provided the acute and convalescent COVID-19 samples. T cells, B-cell-depleted T cells, or PBMCs provided the cDNA or gDNA that served as material.

Germline V gives CDR1 LGHDT, CDR2 YNNKEL (reference sequence). The CDR3 runs to 14 residues. V shed 5 bases and J shed 11 bases, with 21 bases lying between them. In the original processing: Amplification of reference gene primers was used by the study to estimate nucleated cell counts. This table comes from immunoSEQ multiplex PCR, and its TCRdb copy is limited to in-frame clones, with some not included. Clonal size and the V and J genes are those of that table, whereas D and trimming came from the DNA. The data show about 56,000 clones, roughly 83% seen once. Those enrolled in Seattle joined during active infection and were followed longitudinally afterward.

This clonotype was obtained from a man in his fifties or sixties with COVID-19, enrolled during active disease. The sample taken for sequencing was peripheral blood. J is TRBJ1-1 and V is TRBV3-1 (or the pseudogene TRBV3-2); D is unclear. This CDR3 reads CASSTPSERSGAFF. The CDR3 DNA is TGTGCCAGCAGCACACCTTCGGAGCGAAGCGGGGCTTTCTTT.